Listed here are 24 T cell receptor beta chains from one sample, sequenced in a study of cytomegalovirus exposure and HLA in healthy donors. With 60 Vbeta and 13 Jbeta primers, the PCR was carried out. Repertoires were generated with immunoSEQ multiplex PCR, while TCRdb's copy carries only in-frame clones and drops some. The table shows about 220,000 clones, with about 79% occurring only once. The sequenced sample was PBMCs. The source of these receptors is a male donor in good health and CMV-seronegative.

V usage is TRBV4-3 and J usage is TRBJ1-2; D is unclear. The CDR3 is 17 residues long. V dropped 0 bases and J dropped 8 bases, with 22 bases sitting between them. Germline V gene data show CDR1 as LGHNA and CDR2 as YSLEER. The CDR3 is CASSQDLFSVSFSGYTF. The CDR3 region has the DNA TGCGCCAGCAGCCAAGATTTATTTTCTGTATCCTTTTCCGGCTACACCTTC.

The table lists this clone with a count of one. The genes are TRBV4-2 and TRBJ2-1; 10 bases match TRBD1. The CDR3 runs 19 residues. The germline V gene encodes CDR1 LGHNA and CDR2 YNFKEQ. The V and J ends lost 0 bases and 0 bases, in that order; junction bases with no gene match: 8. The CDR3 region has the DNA TGTGCCAGCAGCCAAGACGCGGGACAGGGGTTGAGCTCCTACAATGAGCAGTTCTTC. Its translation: CASSQDAGQGLSSYNEQFF.

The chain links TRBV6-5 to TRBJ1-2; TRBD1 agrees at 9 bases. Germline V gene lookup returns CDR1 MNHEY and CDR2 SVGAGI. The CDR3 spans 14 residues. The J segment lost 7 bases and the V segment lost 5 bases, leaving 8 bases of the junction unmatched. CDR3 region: CASSGTGTGFGYTF. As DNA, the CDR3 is TGTGCCAGCAGTGGTACCGGGACAGGGTTTGGCTACACCTTC.

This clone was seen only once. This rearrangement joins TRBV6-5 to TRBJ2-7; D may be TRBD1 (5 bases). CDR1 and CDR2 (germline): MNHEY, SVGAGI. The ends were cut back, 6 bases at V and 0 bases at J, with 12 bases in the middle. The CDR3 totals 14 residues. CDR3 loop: CASRRQLSSYEQYF. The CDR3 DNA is TGTGCCAGCAGGCGACAGTTAAGCTCCTACGAGCAGTACTTC.

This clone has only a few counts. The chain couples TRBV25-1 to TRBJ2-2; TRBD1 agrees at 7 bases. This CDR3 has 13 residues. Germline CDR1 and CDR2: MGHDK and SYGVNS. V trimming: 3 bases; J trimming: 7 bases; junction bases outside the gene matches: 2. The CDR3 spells CASSDRGYGELFF. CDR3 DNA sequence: TGTGCCAGCAGTGACAGGGGGTACGGGGAGCTGTTTTTT. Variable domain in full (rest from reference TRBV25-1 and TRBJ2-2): EADIYQTPRYLVIGTGKKITLECSQTMGHDKMYWYQQDPGMELHLIHYSYGVNSTEKGDLSSESTVSRIRTEHFPLTLESARPSHTSQYLCASSDRGYGELFFGEGSRLTVL.

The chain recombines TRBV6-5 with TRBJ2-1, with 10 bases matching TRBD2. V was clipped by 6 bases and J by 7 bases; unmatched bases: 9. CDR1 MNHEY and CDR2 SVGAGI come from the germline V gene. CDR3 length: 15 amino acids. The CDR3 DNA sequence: TGTGCCAGCAGCCCTAGCGGGGGAAGAGGGAATGAGCAGTTCTTC. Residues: CASSPSGGRGNEQFF.

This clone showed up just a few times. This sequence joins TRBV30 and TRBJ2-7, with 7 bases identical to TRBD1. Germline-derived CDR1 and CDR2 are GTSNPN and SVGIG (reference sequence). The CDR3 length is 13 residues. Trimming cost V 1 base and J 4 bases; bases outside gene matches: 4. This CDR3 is CAWSGPGQYEQYF. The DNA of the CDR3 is TGTGCCTGGAGTGGCCCGGGACAGTACGAGCAGTACTTC. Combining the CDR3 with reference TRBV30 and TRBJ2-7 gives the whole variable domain SQTIHQWPATLVQPVGSPLSLECTVEGTSNPNLYWYRQAAGRGLQLLFYSVGIGQISSEVPQNLSASRPQDRQFILSSKKLLLSDSGFYLCAWSGPGQYEQYFGPGTRLTVT.

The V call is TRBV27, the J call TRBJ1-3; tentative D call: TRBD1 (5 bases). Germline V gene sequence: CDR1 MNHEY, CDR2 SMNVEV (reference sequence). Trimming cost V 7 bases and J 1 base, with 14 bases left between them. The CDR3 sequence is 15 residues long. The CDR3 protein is CASTTTGGSGNTIYF. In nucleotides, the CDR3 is TGTGCCAGCACAACGACCGGGGGGTCTGGAAACACCATATATTTT.

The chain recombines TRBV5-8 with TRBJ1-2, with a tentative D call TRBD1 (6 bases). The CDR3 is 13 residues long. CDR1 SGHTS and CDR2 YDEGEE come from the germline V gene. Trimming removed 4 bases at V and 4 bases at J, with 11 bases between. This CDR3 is CASSRGTPYGYTF. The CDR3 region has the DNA TGTGCCAGCAGCCGAGGGACACCCTATGGCTACACCTTC. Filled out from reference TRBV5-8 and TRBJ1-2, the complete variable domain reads EAGVTQSPTHLIKTRGQQATLRCSPISGHTSVYWYQQALGLGLQFLLWYDEGEERNRGNFPPRFSGRQFPNYSSELNVNALELEDSALYLCASSRGTPYGYTFGSGTRLTVV.

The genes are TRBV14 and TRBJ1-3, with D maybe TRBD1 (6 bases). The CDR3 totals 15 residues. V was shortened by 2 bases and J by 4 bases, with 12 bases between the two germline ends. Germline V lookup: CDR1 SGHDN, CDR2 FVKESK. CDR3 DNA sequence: TGTGCCAGCAGCCAACACGGGACAACCGGAAACACCATATATTTT. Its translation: CASSQHGTTGNTIYF.

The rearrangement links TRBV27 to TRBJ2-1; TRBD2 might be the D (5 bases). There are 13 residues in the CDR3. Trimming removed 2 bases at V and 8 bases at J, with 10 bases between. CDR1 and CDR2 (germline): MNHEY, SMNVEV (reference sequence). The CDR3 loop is CASSLVFGDEQFF. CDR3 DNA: TGTGCCAGCAGTTTAGTATTCGGGGATGAGCAGTTCTTC.

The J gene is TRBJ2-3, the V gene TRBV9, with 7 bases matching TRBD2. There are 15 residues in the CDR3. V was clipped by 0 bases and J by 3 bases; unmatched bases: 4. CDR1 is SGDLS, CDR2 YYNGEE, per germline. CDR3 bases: TGTGCCAGCAGCGTAGTGGACGGGAGGACAGATACGCAGTATTTT. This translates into CASSVVDGRTDTQYF. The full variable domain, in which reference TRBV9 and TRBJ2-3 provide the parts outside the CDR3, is DSGVTQTPKHLITATGQRVTLRCSPRSGDLSVYWYQQSLDQGLQFLIQYYNGEERAKGNILERFSAQQFPDLHSELNLSSLELGDSALYFCASSVVDGRTDTQYFGPGTRLTVL.

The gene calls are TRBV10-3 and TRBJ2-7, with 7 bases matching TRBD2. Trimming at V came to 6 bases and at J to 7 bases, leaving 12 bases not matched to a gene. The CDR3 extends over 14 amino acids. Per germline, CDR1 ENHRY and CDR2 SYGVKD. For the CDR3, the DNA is TGTGCCATCAGCCGAGGGAGGGGCTCGGGGGAGCAGTACTTC. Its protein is CAISRGRGSGEQYF.

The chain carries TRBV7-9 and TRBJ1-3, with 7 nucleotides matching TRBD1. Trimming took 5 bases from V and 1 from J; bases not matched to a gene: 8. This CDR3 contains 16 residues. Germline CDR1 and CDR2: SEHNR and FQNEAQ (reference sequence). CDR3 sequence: CASSTPGTASGNTIYF. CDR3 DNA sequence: TGTGCCAGCAGCACGCCCGGGACAGCATCTGGAAACACCATATATTTT.

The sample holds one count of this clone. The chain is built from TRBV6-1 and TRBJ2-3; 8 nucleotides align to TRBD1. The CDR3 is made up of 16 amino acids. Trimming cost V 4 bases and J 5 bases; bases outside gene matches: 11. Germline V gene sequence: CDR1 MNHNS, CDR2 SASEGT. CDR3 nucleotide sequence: TGTGCCAGCAGTGTTAGGGGCAGGGGGCATGAAGATACGCAGTATTTT. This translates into CASSVRGRGHEDTQYF.

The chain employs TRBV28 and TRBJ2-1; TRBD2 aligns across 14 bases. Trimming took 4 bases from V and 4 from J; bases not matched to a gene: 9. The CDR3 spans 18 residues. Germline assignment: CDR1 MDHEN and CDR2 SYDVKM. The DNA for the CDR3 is TGTGCCAGCAGTTCCGGGACTAGCGGGAGAAAAGGGTACAATGAGCAGTTCTTC. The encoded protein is CASSSGTSGRKGYNEQFF. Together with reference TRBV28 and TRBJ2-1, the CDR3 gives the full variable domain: DVKVTQSSRYLVKRTGEKVFLECVQDMDHENMFWYRQDPGLGLRLIYFSYDVKMKEKGDIPEGYSVSREKKERFSLILESASTNQTSMYLCASSSGTSGRKGYNEQFFGPGTRLTVL.

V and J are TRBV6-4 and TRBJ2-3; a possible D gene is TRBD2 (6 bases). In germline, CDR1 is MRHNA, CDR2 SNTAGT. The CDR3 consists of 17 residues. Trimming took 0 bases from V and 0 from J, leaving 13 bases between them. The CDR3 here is CASSDSPLAASTDTQYF. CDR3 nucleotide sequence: TGTGCCAGCAGTGACTCCCCACTAGCAGCTAGCACAGATACGCAGTATTTT.

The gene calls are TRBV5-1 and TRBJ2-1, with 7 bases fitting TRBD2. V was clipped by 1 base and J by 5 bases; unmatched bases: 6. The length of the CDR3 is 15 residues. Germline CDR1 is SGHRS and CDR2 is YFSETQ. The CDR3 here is CASSLILAGNNEQFF. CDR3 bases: TGCGCCAGCAGCTTGATATTAGCGGGCAACAATGAGCAGTTCTTC.

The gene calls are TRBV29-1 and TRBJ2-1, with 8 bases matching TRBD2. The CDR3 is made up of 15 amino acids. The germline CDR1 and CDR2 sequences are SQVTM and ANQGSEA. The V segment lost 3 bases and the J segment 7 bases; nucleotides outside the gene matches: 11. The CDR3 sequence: CSVEVGLAGRNEQFF. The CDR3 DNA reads TGCAGCGTTGAGGTAGGGCTAGCGGGCCGGAATGAGCAGTTCTTC.

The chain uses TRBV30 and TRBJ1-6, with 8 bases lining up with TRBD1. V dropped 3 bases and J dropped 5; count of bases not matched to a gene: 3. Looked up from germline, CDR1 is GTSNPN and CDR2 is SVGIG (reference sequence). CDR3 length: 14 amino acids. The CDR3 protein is CAWSWTGNNSPLHF. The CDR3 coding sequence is TGTGCCTGGAGCTGGACAGGGAATAATTCACCCCTCCACTTT.

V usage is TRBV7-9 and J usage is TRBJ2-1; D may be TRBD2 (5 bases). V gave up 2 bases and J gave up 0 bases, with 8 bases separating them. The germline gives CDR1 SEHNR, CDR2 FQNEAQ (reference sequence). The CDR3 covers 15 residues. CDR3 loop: CASSLSGSSYNEQFF. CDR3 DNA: TGTGCCAGCAGCTTAAGCGGAAGCTCCTACAATGAGCAGTTCTTC.

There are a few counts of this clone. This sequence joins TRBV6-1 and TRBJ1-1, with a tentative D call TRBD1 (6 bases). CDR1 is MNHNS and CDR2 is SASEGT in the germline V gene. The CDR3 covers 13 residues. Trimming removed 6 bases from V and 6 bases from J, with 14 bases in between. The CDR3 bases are TGTGCCAGCAGACATGGACAGAAGCCTGAAGCTTTCTTT. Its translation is CASRHGQKPEAFF.

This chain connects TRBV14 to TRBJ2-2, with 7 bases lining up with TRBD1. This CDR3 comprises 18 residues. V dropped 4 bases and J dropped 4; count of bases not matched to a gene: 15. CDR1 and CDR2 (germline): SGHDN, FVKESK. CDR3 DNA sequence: TGTGCCAGCAGCCGTAGAAGGACAGGAGCCACCTTCACCGGGGAGCTGTTTTTT. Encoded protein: CASSRRRTGATFTGELFF. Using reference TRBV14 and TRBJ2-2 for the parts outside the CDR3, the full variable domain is EAGVTQFPSHSVIEKGQTVTLRCDPISGHDNLYWYRRVMGKEIKFLLHFVKESKQDESGMPNNRFLAERTGGTYSTLKVQPAELEDSGVYFCASSRRRTGATFTGELFFGEGSRLTVL.

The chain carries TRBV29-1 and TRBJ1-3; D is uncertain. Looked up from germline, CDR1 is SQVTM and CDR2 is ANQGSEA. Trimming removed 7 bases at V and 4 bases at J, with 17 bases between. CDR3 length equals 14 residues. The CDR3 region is CSADGREGGNTIYF. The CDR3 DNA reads TGCAGCGCTGATGGGAGGGAGGGCGGAAACACCATATATTTT.